This T cell receptor (beta chain) was sequenced in a study of CD8 T cells in ankylosing spondylitis (dated by TCRdb to 2017 to 2019). For context, the study as a whole: To find TCR variants linked to disease, the study profiled T cell receptor beta repertoires in ankylosing spondylitis patients and healthy donors. The whole study cohort included 108 healthy donors and around 25 ankylosing spondylitis patients. Peripheral blood samples were taken, and synovial fluid was additionally collected from ankylosing spondylitis patients. Beyond this particular receptor, the publication reports: A CD8+ phenotype was shown by the disease-linked clones, which were found at relatively low frequencies in peripheral blood. The disease-linked clones were reported as significantly enriched in matched synovial fluid samples from ankylosing spondylitis patients. Some motif variants had previously been reported in the synovial fluid and blood of reactive arthritis patients, which suggests shared mechanisms of disease initiation. Blood from ankylosing spondylitis patients appeared to be characterized by a TCR beta motif made up of under 10 highly homologous amino acid variants.

Deletion took 7 bases off V and 2 bases off J, with a span of 20 bases between the germline ends. The CDR3 starts with the cysteine, ends with the phenylalanine, and has 16 residues. Only CDR3 DNA remains: 48 bases, in frame from the first base. CDR1 and CDR2 are read off the germline V gene (reference sequence) as MNHEY and SMNVEV. Concerning this clonotype: It has no known antigen specificity. No quality values exist for individual bases; no much larger clone is one base distant.

TCRdb names Illumina HiSeq 2500 as the instrument used. Quantitative 5'-RACE with molecular barcodes was used to prepare TCR beta libraries. From the authors' description of their analysis: A new computational method, built on a probabilistic model of VDJ rearrangement, was used to identify disease-linked TCR variants. TCRdb trimmed public reads at Q25 via fastp, called clones via MiXCR and kept in-frame beta chains. A single entry per CDR3 protein holds the most common genes and DNA from its merged rows. Here the V and J calls rest on TCRdb's processing, not on the authors' analysis. The sample contains approximately 200,000 distinct CDR3 sequences, 9.5% to 15% of them found a single time. The ten largest clones represent 16% of the sample.

The rearrangement joined TRBV27 to TRBJ2-5, and possibly TRBD2, on 6 matching bases. The sequencing sample was made of blood, either unsorted or a sorted T cell fraction (not recorded which). This sequence originates from a male donor with ankylosing spondylitis or in good health (not recorded which). In nucleotide form, the sequence is TGTGCCAGCACTTTGACGGGGGAATCACCGCAAGAGACCCAGTACTTC. Its protein reads: CASTLTGESPQETQYF.